The entry below gives a single TCR beta chain sequence along with its context. The antigen remains undetermined. The data were obtained in a study of T cell responses to AZD1222 COVID-19 vaccine. Study conclusions and caveats: Increased Spike-specific TCR breadth and depth were observed after two AZD1222 doses. Close to half of all spike-specific TCRs reportedly target regions of the variants that are unmutated.

V lost 4 bases to trimming and J lost 2 bases, with 9 bases between them. CDR1 is SGHKS, CDR2 YYEKEE, per germline (reference sequence). The CDR3 extends over 13 amino acids. The repertoire was sequenced with immunoSEQ multiplex PCR; TCRdb's copy has only in-frame clones and lacks some. This table holds around 130,000 clones, approximately 94% found once. V gene TRBV5-5 combines with J gene TRBJ1-1; the D gene is possibly TRBD1 (5 bases). The TCR originated in an adult in good health. This specimen consisted of peripheral blood, obtained on day 0 of AZD1222 vaccination. The CDR3 reads CASSLTDNTEAFF. CDR3 bases: TGTGCCAGCAGCCTGACAGATAACACTGAAGCTTTCTTT. The full variable domain, rest sourced from reference TRBV5-5 and TRBJ1-1, is DAGVTQSPTHLIKTRGQQVTLRCSPISGHKSVSWYQQVLGQGPQFIFQYYEKEERGRGNFPDRFSARQFPNYSSELNVNALLLGDSALYLCASSLTDNTEAFFGQGTRLTVV.